This entry concerns a single T cell receptor beta chain. What it recognizes is unknown. Germline V gene sequence: CDR1 SGHNT, CDR2 YYREEE (reference sequence). Trimming took 2 bases from V and 12 from J, leaving 12 bases between them. This CDR3 spans 12 amino acids. These data are taken from a study of T cell repertoires in cytomegalovirus infection. About the study: Both CMV infection and a matching HLA type were indicated by public TCR beta signatures.

Using its own MiXCR run on the reads, TCRdb lists one record per CDR3 protein. Here the sample spans about 770,000 distinct CDR3 sequences, 25% to 30% being singletons. V usage is TRBV5-4 and J usage is TRBJ2-1; D not certain. The material was cultured CD8+ T cells from PBMCs, obtained from culture after CMV antigen stimulation. This clonotype originated in a human donor in good health (CMV status not recorded). Some clones in this sample may be carry-over from other donors' samples. The CDR3 loop reads CASSFTPLVQFF. The CDR3 nucleotides read TGTGCCAGCAGCTTTACCCCGTTAGTGCAGTTCTTC.